This T cell receptor (beta chain) derives from a study of T cell responses to AZD1222 COVID-19 vaccine. Findings of the study overall: The donor cohort was predominantly white British with a female majority, and clonal diversity may have been underestimated. In all cases, repertoires were sampled only after the peak T cell response. Baseline seropositivity characterized only a handful of AZD1222 recipients. Targets within unmutated variant regions were reportedly found for nearly half of spike-specific TCRs.

About this clone itself: Its antigen is still unknown.

The CDR3 sequence is 13 residues long. Germline CDR1 and CDR2: LGHDT and YNNKEL (reference sequence). V lost 1 base, J lost 6 bases, and 9 bases lay in between. The assay was immunoSEQ multiplex PCR, and TCRdb's table has in-frame clones only and misses some. The data show 150,000 or so clones, 92% seen once. The origin of this receptor is an adult who received the AZD1222 COVID-19 vaccine. The source material was peripheral blood, sampled 28 days after the second AZD1222 dose. The rearrangement links TRBV3-1 (or the pseudogene TRBV3-2) to TRBJ1-2; D is unresolved. The CDR3 protein is CASSQAGGDGYTF. The CDR3 DNA is TGTGCCAGCAGCCAAGCGGGCGGAGATGGCTACACCTTC.